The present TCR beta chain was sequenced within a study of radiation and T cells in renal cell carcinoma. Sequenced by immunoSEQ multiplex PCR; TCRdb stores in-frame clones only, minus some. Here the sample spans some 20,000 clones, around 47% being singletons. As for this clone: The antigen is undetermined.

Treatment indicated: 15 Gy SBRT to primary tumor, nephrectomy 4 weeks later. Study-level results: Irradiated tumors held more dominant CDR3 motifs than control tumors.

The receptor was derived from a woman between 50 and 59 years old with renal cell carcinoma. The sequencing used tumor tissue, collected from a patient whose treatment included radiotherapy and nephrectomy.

CDR3 region: CASSASLGGYTF. The DNA of the CDR3 is TGTGCCAGCAGTGCCTCGTTGGGTGGCTACACCTTC. V gene TRBV2 combines with J gene TRBJ1-2; D is ambiguous. The CDR3 length is 12 residues. Germline values: CDR1 SNHLY, CDR2 FYNNEI. The V end was cut by 4 bases, the J end by 7 bases, with 10 bases between.